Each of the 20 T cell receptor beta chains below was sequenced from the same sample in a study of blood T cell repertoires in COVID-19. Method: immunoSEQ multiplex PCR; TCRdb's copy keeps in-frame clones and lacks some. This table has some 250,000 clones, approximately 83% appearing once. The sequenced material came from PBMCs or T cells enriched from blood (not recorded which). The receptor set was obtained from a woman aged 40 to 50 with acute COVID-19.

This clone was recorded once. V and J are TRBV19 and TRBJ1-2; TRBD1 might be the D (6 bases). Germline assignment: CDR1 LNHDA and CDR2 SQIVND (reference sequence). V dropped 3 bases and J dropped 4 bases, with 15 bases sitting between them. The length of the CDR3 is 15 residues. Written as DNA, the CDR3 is TGTGCCAGTAGTATCTCAGGGGCGGACTCCTATGGCTACACCTTC. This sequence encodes CASSISGADSYGYTF.

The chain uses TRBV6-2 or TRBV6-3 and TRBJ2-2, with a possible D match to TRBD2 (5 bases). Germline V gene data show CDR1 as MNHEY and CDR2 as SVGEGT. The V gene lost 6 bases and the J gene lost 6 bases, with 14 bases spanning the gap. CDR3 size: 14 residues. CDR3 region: CASSPPLASGELFF. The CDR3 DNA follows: TGTGCCAGCAGCCCACCCCTAGCTTCCGGGGAGCTGTTTTTT.

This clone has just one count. This CDR3 reads CAWGAGSVEKLFF. CDR3 in DNA: TGTGCCTGGGGGGCAGGGTCGGTGGAAAAACTGTTTTTT. This rearrangement joins TRBV30 to TRBJ1-4; possibly TRBD1 for D (5 bases). CDR3 length: 13 residues. Germline CDR1 GTSNPN, CDR2 SVGIG (reference sequence). V was clipped by 5 bases and J by 8 bases, with 15 bases between them.

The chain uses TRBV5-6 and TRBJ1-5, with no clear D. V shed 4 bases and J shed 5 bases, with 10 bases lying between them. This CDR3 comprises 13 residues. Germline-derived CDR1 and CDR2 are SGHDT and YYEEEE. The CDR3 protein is CASSPRSDQPQHF. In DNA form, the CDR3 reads TGTGCCAGCAGCCCCCGTTCTGATCAGCCCCAGCATTTT.

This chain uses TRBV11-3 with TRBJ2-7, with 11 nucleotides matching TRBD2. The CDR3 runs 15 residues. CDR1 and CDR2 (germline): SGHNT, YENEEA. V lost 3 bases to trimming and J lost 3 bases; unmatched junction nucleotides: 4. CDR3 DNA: TGTGCCAGCAGCTTCTCCGGGACTAGCGGCTACGAGCAGTACTTC. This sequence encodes CASSFSGTSGYEQYF.

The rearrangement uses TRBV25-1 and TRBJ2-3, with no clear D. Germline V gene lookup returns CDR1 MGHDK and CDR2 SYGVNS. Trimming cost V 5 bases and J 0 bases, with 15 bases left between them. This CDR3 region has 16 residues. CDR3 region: CASSPQLENSTDTQYF. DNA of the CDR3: TGTGCCAGCAGTCCCCAATTGGAGAATAGCACAGATACGCAGTATTTT.

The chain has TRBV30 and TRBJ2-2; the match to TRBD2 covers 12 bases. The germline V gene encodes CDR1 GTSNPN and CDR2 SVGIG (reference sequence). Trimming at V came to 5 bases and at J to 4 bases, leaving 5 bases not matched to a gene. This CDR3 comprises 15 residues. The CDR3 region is CAWDPSGRGTGELFF. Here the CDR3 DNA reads TGTGCCTGGGATCCTAGCGGGAGGGGCACCGGGGAGCTGTTTTTT. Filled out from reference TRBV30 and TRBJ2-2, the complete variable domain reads SQTIHQWPATLVQPVGSPLSLECTVEGTSNPNLYWYRQAAGRGLQLLFYSVGIGQISSEVPQNLSASRPQDRQFILSSKKLLLSDSGFYLCAWDPSGRGTGELFFGEGSRLTVL.

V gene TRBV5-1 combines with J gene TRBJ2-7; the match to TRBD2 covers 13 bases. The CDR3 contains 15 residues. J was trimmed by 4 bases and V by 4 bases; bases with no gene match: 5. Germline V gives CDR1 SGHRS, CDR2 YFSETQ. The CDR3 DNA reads TGCGCCAGCAGCCGGACTAGCGGGAGTGCTTACGAGCAGTACTTC. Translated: CASSRTSGSAYEQYF. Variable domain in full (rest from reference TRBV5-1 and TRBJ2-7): KAGVTQTPRYLIKTRGQQVTLSCSPISGHRSVSWYQQTPGQGLQFLFEYFSETQRNKGNFPGRFSGRQFSNSRSEMNVSTLELGDSALYLCASSRTSGSAYEQYFGPGTRLTVT.

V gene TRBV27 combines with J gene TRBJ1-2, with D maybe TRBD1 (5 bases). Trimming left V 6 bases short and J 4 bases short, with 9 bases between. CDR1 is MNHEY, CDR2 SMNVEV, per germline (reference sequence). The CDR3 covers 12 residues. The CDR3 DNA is TGTGCCAGCAGCGGCGGGGGCTATGGCTACACCTTC. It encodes CASSGGGYGYTF.

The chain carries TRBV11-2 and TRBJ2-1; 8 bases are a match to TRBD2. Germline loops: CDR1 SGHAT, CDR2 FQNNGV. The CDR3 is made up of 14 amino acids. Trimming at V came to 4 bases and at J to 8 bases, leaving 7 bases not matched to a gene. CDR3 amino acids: CASSSSGRVDEQFF. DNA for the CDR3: TGTGCCAGCAGCTCAAGCGGGAGAGTTGATGAGCAGTTCTTC.

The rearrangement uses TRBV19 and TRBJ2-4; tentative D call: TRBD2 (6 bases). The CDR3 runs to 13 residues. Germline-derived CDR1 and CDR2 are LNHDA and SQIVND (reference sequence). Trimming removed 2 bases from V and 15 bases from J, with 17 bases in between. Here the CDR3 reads CASSIRTGDLLYF. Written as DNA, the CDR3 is TGTGCCAGTAGTATAAGGACGGGAGATTTGTTGTACTTC. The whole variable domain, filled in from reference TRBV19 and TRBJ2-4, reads DGGITQSPKYLFRKEGQNVTLSCEQNLNHDAMYWYRQDPGQGLRLIYYSQIVNDFQKGDIAEGYSVSREKKESFPLTVTSAQKNPTAFYLCASSIRTGDLLYFGAGTRLSVL.

The CDR3 DNA reads as TGTGCCAGCAGCGACCTGACAGTGAACACTGAAGCTTTCTTT. Encoded protein: CASSDLTVNTEAFF. The J gene is TRBJ1-1, the V gene TRBV2, with a tentative D call TRBD1 (5 bases). V was cut by 6 bases and J by 0 bases, with 11 bases left in between. Looked up from germline, CDR1 is SNHLY and CDR2 is FYNNEI. CDR3 length equals 14 residues.

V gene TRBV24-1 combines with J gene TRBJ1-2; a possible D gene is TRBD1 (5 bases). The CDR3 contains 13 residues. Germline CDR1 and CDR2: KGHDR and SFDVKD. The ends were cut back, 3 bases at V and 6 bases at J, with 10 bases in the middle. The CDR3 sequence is CATSDPGSDGYTF. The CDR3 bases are TGTGCCACCAGTGATCCAGGGTCCGATGGCTACACCTTC.

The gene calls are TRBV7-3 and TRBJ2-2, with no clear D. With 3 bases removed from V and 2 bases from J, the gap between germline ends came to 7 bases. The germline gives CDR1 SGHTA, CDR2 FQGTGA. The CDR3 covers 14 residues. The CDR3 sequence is CASSFQANTGELFF. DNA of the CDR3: TGTGCCAGCAGCTTCCAGGCCAACACCGGGGAGCTGTTTTTT. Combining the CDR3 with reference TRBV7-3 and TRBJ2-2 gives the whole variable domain GAGVSQTPSNKVTEKGKYVELRCDPISGHTALYWYRQSLGQGPEFLIYFQGTGAADDSGLPNDRFFAVRPEGSVSTLKIQRTERGDSAVYLCASSFQANTGELFFGEGSRLTVL.

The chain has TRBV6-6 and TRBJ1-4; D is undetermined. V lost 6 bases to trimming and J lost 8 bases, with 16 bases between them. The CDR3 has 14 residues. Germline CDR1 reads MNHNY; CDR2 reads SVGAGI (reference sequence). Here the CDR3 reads CASSTALREEKLFF. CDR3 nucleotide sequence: TGTGCCAGCAGCACGGCCTTAAGGGAGGAAAAACTGTTTTTT.

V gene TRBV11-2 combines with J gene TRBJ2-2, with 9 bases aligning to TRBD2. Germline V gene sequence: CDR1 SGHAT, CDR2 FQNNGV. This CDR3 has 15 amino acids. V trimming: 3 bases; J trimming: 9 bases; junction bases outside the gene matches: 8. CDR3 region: CASSFRLAASRELFF. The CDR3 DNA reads TGTGCCAGCAGCTTCCGACTAGCGGCCTCGCGGGAGCTGTTTTTT.

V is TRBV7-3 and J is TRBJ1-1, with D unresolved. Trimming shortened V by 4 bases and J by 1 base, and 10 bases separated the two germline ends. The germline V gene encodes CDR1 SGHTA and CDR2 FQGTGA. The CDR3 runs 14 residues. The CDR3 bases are TGTGCCAGCAGCTCCCTTGGAGGGAACACTGAAGCTTTCTTT. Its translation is CASSSLGGNTEAFF.

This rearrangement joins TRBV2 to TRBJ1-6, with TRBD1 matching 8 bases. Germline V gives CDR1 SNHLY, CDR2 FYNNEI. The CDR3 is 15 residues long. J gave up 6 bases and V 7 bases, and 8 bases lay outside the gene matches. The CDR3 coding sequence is TGTGCCAGCATGTCGGCGGACAGGGCTAATTCACCCCTCCACTTT. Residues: CASMSADRANSPLHF.

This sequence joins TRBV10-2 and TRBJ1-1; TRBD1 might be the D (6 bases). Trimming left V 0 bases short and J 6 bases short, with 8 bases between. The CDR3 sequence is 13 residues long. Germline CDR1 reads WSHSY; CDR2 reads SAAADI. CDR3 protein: CASSESNRAEAFF. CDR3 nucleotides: TGCGCCAGCAGTGAGTCTAACAGGGCTGAAGCTTTCTTT.

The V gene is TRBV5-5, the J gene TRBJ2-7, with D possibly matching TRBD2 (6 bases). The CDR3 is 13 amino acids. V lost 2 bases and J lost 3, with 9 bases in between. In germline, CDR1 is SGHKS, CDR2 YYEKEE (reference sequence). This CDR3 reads CASSFPGDYEQYF. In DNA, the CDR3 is TGTGCCAGCAGCTTCCCGGGGGACTACGAGCAGTACTTC.